The 14 T cell receptor beta chains listed next were all sequenced from one sample in a study of cytomegalovirus exposure and HLA in healthy donors. Sequenced by immunoSEQ multiplex PCR; TCRdb stores in-frame clones only, minus some. The table has 150,000 to 200,000 clones, about 80% seen once. What was sequenced was PBMCs. These receptors were obtained from a man between 18 and 35 years old in good health and CMV-seropositive.

This clone showed up many times. V is TRBV30 and J is TRBJ2-1; 9 positions agree with TRBD2. The CDR3 consists of 12 residues. Germline V gene lookup returns CDR1 GTSNPN and CDR2 SVGIG (reference sequence). The V gene end was trimmed by 3 bases and the J gene end by 9 bases; junction bases not matched to a gene: 3. The CDR3 bases are TGTGCCTGGAGGCGGGAGGGGTCTGAGCAGTTCTTC. Translated: CAWRREGSEQFF.

V usage is TRBV7-2 and J usage is TRBJ2-3; D may be TRBD2 (6 bases). V dropped 0 bases and J dropped 12 bases, with 13 bases sitting between them. Germline V gene data show CDR1 as SGHTA and CDR2 as FQGNSA. The CDR3 runs 13 residues. The CDR3 DNA reads as TGTGCCAGCAGCTTAGCCCAGGAGCGGGTACAGTATTTT. Protein product: CASSLAQERVQYF.

This clone appeared once. The chain joins TRBV2 to TRBJ2-3; TRBD2 matches at 11 bases. In germline, CDR1 is SNHLY, CDR2 FYNNEI. The CDR3 covers 14 residues. V shed 6 bases, J shed 5 bases, and the junction held 4 bases outside the gene matches. This CDR3 reads CASSILAGVDTQYF. The CDR3 DNA is TGTGCCAGCAGCATACTAGCGGGAGTAGATACGCAGTATTTT.

The CDR3 sequence: CASSLGRVNTEAFF. CDR3 bases: TGTGCCAGCAGTTTGGGCAGGGTGAACACTGAAGCTTTCTTT. The chain carries TRBV28 and TRBJ1-1; a possible D gene is TRBD1 (5 bases). V was cut by 3 bases and J by 0 bases, with 8 bases left in between. CDR3 size: 14 residues. Germline V gene data show CDR1 as MDHEN and CDR2 as SYDVKM.

This chain uses TRBV4-3 with TRBJ2-6; D might be TRBD1 (6 bases). The CDR3 contains 16 residues. From germline, CDR1 is LGHNA and CDR2 YSLEER. V lost 0 bases to trimming and J lost 4 bases, with 10 bases between them. The CDR3 loop is CASSQDSGAGANVLTF. Here the CDR3 DNA reads TGCGCCAGCAGCCAAGATTCAGGGGCCGGGGCCAACGTCCTGACTTTC.

The chain joins TRBV9 to TRBJ2-1, with 11 bases fitting TRBD2. Germline V gene sequence: CDR1 SGDLS, CDR2 YYNGEE. V shed 0 bases, J shed 0 bases, and the junction held 5 bases outside the gene matches. This CDR3 region has 18 residues. In nucleotides, the CDR3 is TGTGCCAGCAGCGTAGGGACTAGCGGGTTTAGCTCCTACAATGAGCAGTTCTTC. Protein product: CASSVGTSGFSSYNEQFF.

The rearrangement links TRBV9 to TRBJ2-6; D possibly corresponds to TRBD1 (6 bases). CDR3 length: 19 amino acids. Trimming shortened V by 0 bases and J by 0 bases, and 16 bases separated the two germline ends. CDR1 is SGDLS, CDR2 YYNGEE, per germline. The CDR3 region has the DNA TGTGCCAGCAGCGTAGCTCTACAGGGAAGGGGCTCTGGGGCCAACGTCCTGACTTTC. Its protein product is CASSVALQGRGSGANVLTF.

CDR3 region: CASSLTRQDTEAFF. The CDR3 nucleotides read TGTGCCAGCAGCTTAACTAGACAGGACACTGAAGCTTTCTTT. This sequence joins TRBV7-3 and TRBJ1-1, with D tentatively TRBD1 (6 bases). This CDR3 is built from 14 residues. Per germline, CDR1 SGHTA and CDR2 FQGTGA. V lost 0 bases, J lost 3 bases, and 8 bases lay in between.

V gene TRBV15 combines with J gene TRBJ2-3; TRBD2 matches 8 bases. This CDR3 comprises 17 residues. Germline loops: CDR1 LNHNV, CDR2 YYDKDF (reference sequence). Trimming removed 0 bases from V and 0 bases from J; junction bases left unmatched: 5. The CDR3: CATSRDVLAVSTDTQYF. CDR3 in DNA: TGTGCCACCAGCAGAGATGTACTAGCGGTTAGCACAGATACGCAGTATTTT.

The CDR3 coding sequence is TGCGCCAGCAGCCAAGATTGGGCGGGAGGGCAAGAGACCCAGTACTTC. Translation gives CASSQDWAGGQETQYF. The rearrangement joins TRBV4-3 to TRBJ2-5; 9 bases agree with TRBD2. V dropped 0 bases and J dropped 2; count of bases not matched to a gene: 4. CDR3 length equals 16 residues. Per germline, CDR1 LGHNA and CDR2 YSLEER.

This chain joins TRBV28 and TRBJ2-1, with 13 bases lining up with TRBD2. The CDR3 contains 15 residues. J lost 9 bases, V lost 2 bases, and 4 bases had no gene match. The germline V gene has CDR1 MDHEN and CDR2 SYDVKM. The CDR3 is CASSLGGLAGFEQFF. In DNA form, the CDR3 reads TGTGCCAGCAGTTTAGGGGGACTAGCGGGATTTGAGCAGTTCTTC. Using reference TRBV28 and TRBJ2-1 for the parts outside the CDR3, the full variable domain is DVKVTQSSRYLVKRTGEKVFLECVQDMDHENMFWYRQDPGLGLRLIYFSYDVKMKEKGDIPEGYSVSREKKERFSLILESASTNQTSMYLCASSLGGLAGFEQFFGPGTRLTVL.

The chain joins TRBV4-3 to TRBJ2-5; 13 bases are shared with TRBD2. This CDR3 has 16 residues. Germline CDR1 LGHNA, CDR2 YSLEER. J lost 5 bases, V lost 4 bases, and 7 bases had no gene match. The CDR3 DNA is TGCGCCAGCAGCCCAGGAGGACTAGCGGGAGAGGAGACCCAGTACTTC. It codes for CASSPGGLAGEETQYF.

The genes are TRBV5-1 and TRBJ2-6; a weak D match, TRBD2 (6 bases). Germline assignment: CDR1 SGHRS and CDR2 YFSETQ. The CDR3 is 17 residues long. Trimming left V 4 bases short and J 0 bases short, with 14 bases between. In DNA, the CDR3 is TGCGCCAGCAGCCAGGTTACCGGGGGCTCTGGGGCCAACGTCCTGACTTTC. This encodes CASSQVTGGSGANVLTF.

The genes are TRBV4-2 and TRBJ1-1; D remains ambiguous. Trimming stripped 0 bases from V and 1 base from J, with 9 bases between. Germline V gene sequence: CDR1 LGHNA, CDR2 YNFKEQ. The CDR3 consists of 15 residues. The CDR3 sequence is CASSQDSRQNTEAFF. CDR3 nucleotides: TGTGCCAGCAGCCAAGATTCGAGGCAGAACACTGAAGCTTTCTTT.